This TCR beta chain is drawn from a study of OX40 agonist ivuxolimab in advanced cancers. Study-wide background: The treatment was a fully human IgG2 OX40 agonist, ivuxolimab.

This CDR3 has 16 residues. Trimming cost V 1 base and J 2 bases, with 12 bases left between them. The germline CDR1 and CDR2 sequences are SGHAT and FQDESV (reference sequence). Repertoires were generated with immunoSEQ multiplex PCR, while TCRdb's copy carries only in-frame clones and drops some. The data contain about 45,000 clones, roughly 93% of them singletons. The TCR sequence derives from an adult with an advanced solid tumor such as melanoma, head and neck, liver or kidney cancer. V and J are TRBV11-1 and TRBJ1-3, with D maybe TRBD1 (6 bases). This specimen was CD4+ or CD8+ T cells sorted from blood, taken in a trial of the OX40 agonist ivuxolimab. The CDR3 DNA follows: TGTGCCAGCAGCTTAGAATCAGGGGCGGCTGGAAACACCATATATTTT. This codes for CASSLESGAAGNTIYF.